This T cell receptor beta chain was retrieved from a study of regulatory T cells in long-lasting Graves disease. Findings of the study overall: Examination was confined to peripheral blood, excluding thyroid tissue.

The time point: persistent/refractory GD, antithyroid drugs over 5 years with positive TRAb. PBMCs were the source of the RNA used for TCR sequencing. This clonotype has a count of ten or more. Its antigen is currently unknown. Arm-PCR of CDR3 regions and iRepertoire HTBI primers were used to build TCR beta libraries. MiXCR, run by TCRdb on the multiplex PCR reads, gives a single entry per CDR3 protein. The sample includes a few hundred thousand distinct CDR3 sequences, around a quarter seen only once; the top ten take about a quarter. This CDR3 spans 13 amino acids. The germline V gene encodes CDR1 ENHRY and CDR2 SYGVKD. Trimming cost V 6 bases and J 4 bases, with 12 bases left between them.

This sequence originates from a female donor with Graves disease. The chain uses TRBV10-3 and TRBJ2-5, with D uncertain. Sequenced material: peripheral blood mononuclear cells (PBMCs), taken when the disease was refractory, from a patient treated with antithyroid drugs. In DNA, the CDR3 is TGTGCCATCAGGGAAGCGAGAGGAGAGACCCAGTACTTC. It codes for CAIREARGETQYF.